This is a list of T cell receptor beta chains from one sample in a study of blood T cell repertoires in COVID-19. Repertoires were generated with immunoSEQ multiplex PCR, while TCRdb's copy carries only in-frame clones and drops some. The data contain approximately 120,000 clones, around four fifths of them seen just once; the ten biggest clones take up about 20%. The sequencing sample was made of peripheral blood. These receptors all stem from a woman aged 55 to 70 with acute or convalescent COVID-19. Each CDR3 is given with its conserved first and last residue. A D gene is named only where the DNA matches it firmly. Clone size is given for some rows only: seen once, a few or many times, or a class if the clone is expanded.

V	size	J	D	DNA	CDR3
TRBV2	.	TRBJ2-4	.	TGTGCCAGCAGTTTAGAGGGTGCGCGCGCCAAAAACATTCAGTACTTC	CASSLEGARAKNIQYF
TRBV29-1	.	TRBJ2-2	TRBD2	TGCAGCGCTAGGGAGGGGACCTTGGGCACCGGGGAGCTGTTTTTT	CSAREGTLGTGELFF
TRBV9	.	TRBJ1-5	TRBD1	TGTGCCAGCAGCCCTGGGACAGTTGGCCAGCCCCAGCATTTT	CASSPGTVGQPQHF
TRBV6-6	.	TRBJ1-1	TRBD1	TGTGCCAGCAGTCCGGGACAGACCTTGAACACTGAAGCTTTCTTT	CASSPGQTLNTEAFF
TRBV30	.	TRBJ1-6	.	TGTGCCTGGAGTGTAAACAGTCTTAATTCACCCCTCCACTTT	CAWSVNSLNSPLHF
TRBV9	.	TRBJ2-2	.	TGTGCCAGCAGCGTAGATGTCTTACCTCTAAACACCGGGGAGCTGTTTTTT	CASSVDVLPLNTGELFF
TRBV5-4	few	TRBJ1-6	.	TGTGCCAGCAGCTTGATGACAGAATATTCACCCCTCCACTTT	CASSLMTEYSPLHF
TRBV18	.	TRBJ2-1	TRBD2	TGTGCCAGCTCACCAAAGGCGGGAGAGCGGATTGAGCAGTTCTTC	CASSPKAGERIEQFF
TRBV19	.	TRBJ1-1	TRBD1	TGTGCCAGTAGTCGGGGACAGGAGACTGAAGCTTTCTTT	CASSRGQETEAFF
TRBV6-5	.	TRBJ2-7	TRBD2	TGTGCCAGCGGACTAGTCTCTTCCGTCTACGAGCAGTACTTC	CASGLVSSVYEQYF
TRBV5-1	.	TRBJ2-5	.	TGCGCCAGCAGCTTTGGGGCTAGGTCCGTAGAGGAGACCCAGTACTTC	CASSFGARSVEETQYF
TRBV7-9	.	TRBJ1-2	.	TGTGCCAGCAGCTCAGGAAATTATAACTATGGCTACACCTTC	CASSSGNYNYGYTF
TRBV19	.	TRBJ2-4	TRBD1	TGTGCCAGTAAAGAGGGGGCGCAAAACATTCAGTACTTC	CASKEGAQNIQYF
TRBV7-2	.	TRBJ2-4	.	TGTGCCAGCAGCTTAGTCGCAGGGGGGCCCAAAAACATTCAGTACTTC	CASSLVAGGPKNIQYF
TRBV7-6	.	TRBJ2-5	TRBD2	TGTGCCAGCAGCTTAGAGGGATTTTCTAGCGGGAGAAGGGAGACCCAGTACTTC	CASSLEGFSSGRRETQYF
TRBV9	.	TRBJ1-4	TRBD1	TGTGCCAGCAGCGTTGGAGTGGGGACAGTGGATGAAAAACTGTTTTTT	CASSVGVGTVDEKLFF
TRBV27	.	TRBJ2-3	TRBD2	TGTGCCAGCAGTTGGGTTAGCGGGGCAGATACGCAGTATTTT	CASSWVSGADTQYF
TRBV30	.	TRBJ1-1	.	TGTGCCTGGAGGTCACAGAAGACTGAAGCTTTCTTT	CAWRSQKTEAFF
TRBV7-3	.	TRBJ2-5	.	TGTGCCAGCAGCTTACTAGTACTGGAGACCCAGTACTTC	CASSLLVLETQYF
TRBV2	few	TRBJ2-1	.	TGTGCCAGCAGGACGTTTTTCAGAGCCTCCTCCGGGACGGGGGATGAGCAGTTCTTC	CASRTFFRASSGTGDEQFF
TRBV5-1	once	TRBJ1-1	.	TGCGCCAGCAGCCCCGGGTGGAGCCAGAACACTGAAGCTTTCTTT	CASSPGWSQNTEAFF
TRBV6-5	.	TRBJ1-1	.	TGTGCCAGCCGGAACAGGGAGTACACTGAAGCTTTCTTT	CASRNREYTEAFF
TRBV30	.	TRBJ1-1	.	TGTGCCTGGAGTGTACGTCTGGGGGCGAACACTGAAGCTTTCTTT	CAWSVRLGANTEAFF
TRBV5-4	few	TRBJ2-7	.	TGTGCCAGCAGCTTGGACACCTACGAGCAGTACTTC	CASSLDTYEQYF
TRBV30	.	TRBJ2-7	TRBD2	TGTGCCTGGAGTCCCCGTGGGGGGGGGCAGTACTTC	CAWSPRGGGQYF
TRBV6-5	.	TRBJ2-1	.	TGTGCCAGCCTCCCGGACACCTCCTACAATGAGCAGTTCTTC	CASLPDTSYNEQFF
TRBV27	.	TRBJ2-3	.	TGTGCCAGCAGTTTACGTTTCGGCGGCAGCACAGATACGCAGTATTTT	CASSLRFGGSTDTQYF
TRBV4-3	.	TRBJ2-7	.	TGCGCCAGCAGCTTCCGGCTGGGGCGAACCTACGAGCAGTACTTC	CASSFRLGRTYEQYF
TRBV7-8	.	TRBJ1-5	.	TGTGCCAGCAGCAAGGGGAATCAGCCCCAGCATTTT	CASSKGNQPQHF
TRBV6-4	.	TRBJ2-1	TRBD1	TGTGCCAGCAGCAGGGACAGGGCGTCCTACAATGAGCAGTTCTTC	CASSRDRASYNEQFF
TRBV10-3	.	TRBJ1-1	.	TGTGCCATCACCGAAAGGCAGGGGATGAACACTGAAGCTTTCTTT	CAITERQGMNTEAFF
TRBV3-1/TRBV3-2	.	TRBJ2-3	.	TGTGCCAGCAGCCCCCGCGCCAGCGGCCTGCGGACAGATACGCAGTATTTT	CASSPRASGLRTDTQYF
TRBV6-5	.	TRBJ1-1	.	TGTGCCAGCAGTAGAGGACAGCGGAACACTGAAGCTTTCTTT	CASSRGQRNTEAFF
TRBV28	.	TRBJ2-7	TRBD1	TGTGCCAGCGGCCAAGGGGGCTTGGTCTACGAGCAGTACTTC	CASGQGGLVYEQYF
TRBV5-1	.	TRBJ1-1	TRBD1	TGCGCCAGCAGCTGGGGACAGGGAGACACTGAAGCTTTCTTT	CASSWGQGDTEAFF
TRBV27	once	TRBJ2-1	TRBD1	TGTGCCAGCAGTTTAGGGAGGACAGGGGGATACAATGAGCAGTTCTTC	CASSLGRTGGYNEQFF
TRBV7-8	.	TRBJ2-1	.	TGTGCCAGCAGCTCGGGACTCCGGGGTCCCAATGAGCAGTTCTTC	CASSSGLRGPNEQFF
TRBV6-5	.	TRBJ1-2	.	TGTGCCAGCAGCGACTACTCACAGGGTAATGTCGGCTACACCTTC	CASSDYSQGNVGYTF